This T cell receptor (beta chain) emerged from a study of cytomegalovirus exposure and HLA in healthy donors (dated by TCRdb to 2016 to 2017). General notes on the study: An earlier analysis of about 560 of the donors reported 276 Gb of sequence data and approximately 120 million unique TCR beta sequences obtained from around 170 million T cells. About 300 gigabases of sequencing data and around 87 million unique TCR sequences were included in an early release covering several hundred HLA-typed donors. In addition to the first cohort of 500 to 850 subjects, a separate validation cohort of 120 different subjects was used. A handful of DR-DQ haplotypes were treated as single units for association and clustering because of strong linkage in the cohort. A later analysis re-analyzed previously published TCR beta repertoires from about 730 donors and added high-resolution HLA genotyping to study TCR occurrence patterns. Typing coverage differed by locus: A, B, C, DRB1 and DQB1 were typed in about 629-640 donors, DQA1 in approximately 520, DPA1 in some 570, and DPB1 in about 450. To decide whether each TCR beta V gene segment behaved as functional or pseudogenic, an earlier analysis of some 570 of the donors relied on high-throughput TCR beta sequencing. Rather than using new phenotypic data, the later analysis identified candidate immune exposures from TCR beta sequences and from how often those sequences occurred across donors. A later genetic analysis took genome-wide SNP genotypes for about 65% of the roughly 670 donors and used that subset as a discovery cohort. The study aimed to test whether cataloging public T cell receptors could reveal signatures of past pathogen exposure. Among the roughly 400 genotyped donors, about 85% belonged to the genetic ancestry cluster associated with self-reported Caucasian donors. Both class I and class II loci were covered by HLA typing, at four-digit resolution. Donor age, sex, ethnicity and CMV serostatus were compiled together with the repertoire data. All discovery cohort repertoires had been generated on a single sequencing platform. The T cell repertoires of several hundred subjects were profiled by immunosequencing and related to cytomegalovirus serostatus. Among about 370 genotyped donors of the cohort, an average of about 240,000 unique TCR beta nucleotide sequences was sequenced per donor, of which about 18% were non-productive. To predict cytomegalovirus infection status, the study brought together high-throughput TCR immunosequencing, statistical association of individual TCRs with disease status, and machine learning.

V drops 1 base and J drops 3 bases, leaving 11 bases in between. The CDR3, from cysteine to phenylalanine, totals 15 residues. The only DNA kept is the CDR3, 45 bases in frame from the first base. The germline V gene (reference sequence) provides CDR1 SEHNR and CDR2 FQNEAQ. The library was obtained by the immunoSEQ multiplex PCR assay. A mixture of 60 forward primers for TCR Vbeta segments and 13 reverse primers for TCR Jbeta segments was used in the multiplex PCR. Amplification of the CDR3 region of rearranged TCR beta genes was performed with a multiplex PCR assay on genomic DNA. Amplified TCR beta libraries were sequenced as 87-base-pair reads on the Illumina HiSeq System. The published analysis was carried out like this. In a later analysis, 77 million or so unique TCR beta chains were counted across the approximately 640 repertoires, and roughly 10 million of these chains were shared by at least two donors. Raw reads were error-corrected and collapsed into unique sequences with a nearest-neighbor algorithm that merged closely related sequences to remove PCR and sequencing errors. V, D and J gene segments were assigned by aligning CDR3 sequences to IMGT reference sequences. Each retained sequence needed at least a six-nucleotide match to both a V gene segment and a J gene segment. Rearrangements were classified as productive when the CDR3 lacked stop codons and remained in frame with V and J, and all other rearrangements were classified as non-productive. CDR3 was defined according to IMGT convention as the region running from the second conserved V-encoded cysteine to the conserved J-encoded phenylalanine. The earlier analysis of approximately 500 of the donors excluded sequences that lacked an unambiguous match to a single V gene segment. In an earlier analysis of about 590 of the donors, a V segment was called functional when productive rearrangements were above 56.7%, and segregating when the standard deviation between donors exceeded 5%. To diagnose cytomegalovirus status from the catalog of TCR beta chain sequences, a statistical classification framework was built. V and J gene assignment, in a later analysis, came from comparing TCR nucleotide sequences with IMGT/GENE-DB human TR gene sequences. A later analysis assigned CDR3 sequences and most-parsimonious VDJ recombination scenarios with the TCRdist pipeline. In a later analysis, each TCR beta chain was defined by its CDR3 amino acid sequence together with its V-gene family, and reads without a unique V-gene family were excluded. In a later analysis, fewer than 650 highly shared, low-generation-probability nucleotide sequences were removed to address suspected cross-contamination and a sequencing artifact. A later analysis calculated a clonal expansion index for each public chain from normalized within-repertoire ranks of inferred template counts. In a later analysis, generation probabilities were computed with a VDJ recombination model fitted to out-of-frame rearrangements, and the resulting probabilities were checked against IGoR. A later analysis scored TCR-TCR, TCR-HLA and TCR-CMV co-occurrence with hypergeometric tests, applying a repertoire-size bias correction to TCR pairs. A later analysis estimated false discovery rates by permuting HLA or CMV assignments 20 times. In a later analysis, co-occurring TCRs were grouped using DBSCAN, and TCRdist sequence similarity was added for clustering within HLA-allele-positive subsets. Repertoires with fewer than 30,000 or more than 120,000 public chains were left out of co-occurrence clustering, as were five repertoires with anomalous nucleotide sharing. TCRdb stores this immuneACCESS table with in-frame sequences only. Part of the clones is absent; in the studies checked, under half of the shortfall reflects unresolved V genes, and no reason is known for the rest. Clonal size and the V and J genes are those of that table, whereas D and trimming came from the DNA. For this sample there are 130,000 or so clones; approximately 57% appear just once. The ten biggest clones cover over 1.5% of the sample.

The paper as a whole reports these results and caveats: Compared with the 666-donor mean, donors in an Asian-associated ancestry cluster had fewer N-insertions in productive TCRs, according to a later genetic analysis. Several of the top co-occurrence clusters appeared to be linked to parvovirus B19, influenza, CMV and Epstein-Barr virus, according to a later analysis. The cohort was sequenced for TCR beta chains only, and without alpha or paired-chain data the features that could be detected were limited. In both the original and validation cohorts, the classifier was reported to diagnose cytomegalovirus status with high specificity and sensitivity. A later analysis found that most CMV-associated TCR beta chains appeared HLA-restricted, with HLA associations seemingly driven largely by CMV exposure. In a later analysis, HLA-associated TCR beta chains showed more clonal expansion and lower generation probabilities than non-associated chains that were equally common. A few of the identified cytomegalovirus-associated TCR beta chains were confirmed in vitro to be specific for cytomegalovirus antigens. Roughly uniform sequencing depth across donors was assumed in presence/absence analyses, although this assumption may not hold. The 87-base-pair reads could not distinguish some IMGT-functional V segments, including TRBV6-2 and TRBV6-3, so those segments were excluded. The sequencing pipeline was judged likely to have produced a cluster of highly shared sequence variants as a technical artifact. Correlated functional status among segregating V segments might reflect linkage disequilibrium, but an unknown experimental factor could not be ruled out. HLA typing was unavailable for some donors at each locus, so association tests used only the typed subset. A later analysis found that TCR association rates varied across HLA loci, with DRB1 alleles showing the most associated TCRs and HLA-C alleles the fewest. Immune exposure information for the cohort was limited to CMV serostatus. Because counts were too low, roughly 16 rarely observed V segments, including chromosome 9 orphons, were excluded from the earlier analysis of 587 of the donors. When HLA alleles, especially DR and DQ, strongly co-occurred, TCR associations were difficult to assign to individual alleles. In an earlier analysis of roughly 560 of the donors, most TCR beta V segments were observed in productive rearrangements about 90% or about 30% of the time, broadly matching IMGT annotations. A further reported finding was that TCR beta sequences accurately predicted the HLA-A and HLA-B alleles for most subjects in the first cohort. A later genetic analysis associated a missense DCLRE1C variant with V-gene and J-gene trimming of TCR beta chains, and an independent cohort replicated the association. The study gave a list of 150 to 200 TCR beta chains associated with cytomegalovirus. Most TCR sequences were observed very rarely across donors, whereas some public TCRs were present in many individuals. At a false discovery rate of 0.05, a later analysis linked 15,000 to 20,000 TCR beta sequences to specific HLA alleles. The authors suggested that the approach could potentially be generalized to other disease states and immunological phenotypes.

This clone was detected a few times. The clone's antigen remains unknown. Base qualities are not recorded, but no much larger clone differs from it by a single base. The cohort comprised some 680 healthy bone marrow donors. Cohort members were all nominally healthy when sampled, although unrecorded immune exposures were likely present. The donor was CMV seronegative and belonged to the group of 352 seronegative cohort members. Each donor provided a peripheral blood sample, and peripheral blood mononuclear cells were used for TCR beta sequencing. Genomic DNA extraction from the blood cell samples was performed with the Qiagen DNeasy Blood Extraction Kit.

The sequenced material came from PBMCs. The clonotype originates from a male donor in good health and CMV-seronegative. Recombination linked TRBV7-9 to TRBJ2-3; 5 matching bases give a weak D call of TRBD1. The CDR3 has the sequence CASSLDFQGTDTQYF. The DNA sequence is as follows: TGTGCCAGCAGCTTAGATTTCCAGGGTACAGATACGCAGTATTTT.